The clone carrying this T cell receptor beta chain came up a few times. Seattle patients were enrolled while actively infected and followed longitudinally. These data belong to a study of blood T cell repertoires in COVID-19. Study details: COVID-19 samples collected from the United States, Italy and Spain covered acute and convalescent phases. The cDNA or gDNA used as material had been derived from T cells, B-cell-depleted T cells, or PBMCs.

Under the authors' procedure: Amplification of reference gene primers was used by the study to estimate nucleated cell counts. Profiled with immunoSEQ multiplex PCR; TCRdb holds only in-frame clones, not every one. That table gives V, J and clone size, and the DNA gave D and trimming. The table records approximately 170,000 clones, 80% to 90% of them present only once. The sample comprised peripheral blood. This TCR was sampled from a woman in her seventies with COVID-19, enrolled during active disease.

The CDR3 bases are TGTGCCAGCAGCAGGACACGTCGGGGGGGCACCGGGGAGCTGTTTTTT. Protein sequence: CASSRTRRGGTGELFF. This sequence joins TRBV5-4 and TRBJ2-2, with 8 bases matching TRBD2. The J segment lost 4 bases and the V segment lost 4 bases, leaving 9 bases of the junction unmatched. The CDR3 is 16 amino acids. In germline, CDR1 is SGHNT, CDR2 YYREEE (reference sequence).